Shown below are 28 T cell receptor beta chains from a single sample sequenced in a study of a mutant IDH1 vaccine in newly diagnosed glioma. Time point defined: week 11, during vaccination. Every vaccine dose comprised 300 ug of mutant IDH1 20-mer peptide plus topical imiquimod. Some clones are missing from TCRdb's copy, which holds only in-frame ones; the method was immunoSEQ multiplex PCR. The sample has fewer than 45,000 clones, roughly 84% seen once; the top ten hold 2.2%. Which antigens these TCRs recognize remains unknown. The sample here was PBMCs, taken from a glioma patient whose treatment included an IDH1 peptide vaccine. All receptors derive from a man aged 40-50 years with glioma.

This clone turned up a few times. CDR3 coding DNA: TGTGCTAGTGGTTTGTCCCGAGACAGGGGGAGAGCCACAGATACGCAGTATTTT. This gives the protein CASGLSRDRGRATDTQYF. The V and J genes are TRBV12-5 and TRBJ2-3; the match to TRBD1 covers 9 bases. The CDR3 is 18 amino acids. Germline V gives CDR1 LGHNT, CDR2 FRNRAP. V lost 2 bases and J lost 2; bases outside the gene matches: 11.

The genes are TRBV6-6 and TRBJ2-7, with TRBD1 as a possible D gene (5 bases). From germline, CDR1 is MNHNY and CDR2 SVGAGI (reference sequence). The CDR3 sequence is 12 residues long. V lost 8 bases to trimming and J lost 1 base, with 9 bases between them. The CDR3 sequence is CASATGSYEQYF. The DNA for the CDR3 is TGTGCCAGCGCAACAGGTTCCTACGAGCAGTACTTC.

The rearrangement uses TRBV29-1 and TRBJ2-5; D gene ambiguous. Germline V CDR1 and CDR2: SQVTM, ANQGSEA. The CDR3 consists of 13 residues. Trimming took off 5 bases at V and 5 bases at J, with 15 bases between the two ends. CDR3 sequence: CSVPGSLGETQYF. The CDR3 DNA sequence: TGCAGCGTTCCCGGCAGCCTAGGGGAGACCCAGTACTTC.

This chain joins TRBV5-1 and TRBJ2-3; TRBD2 aligns across 12 bases. CDR1 is SGHRS and CDR2 is YFSETQ in the germline V gene. The CDR3 has 16 amino acids. Losses at the gene ends were 4 bases for V and 0 bases for J; bases not matched to a gene: 3. CDR3 loop: CASSTGTSGSTDTQYF. Written as DNA, the CDR3 is TGCGCCAGCAGCACCGGGACTAGCGGGAGCACAGATACGCAGTATTTT. The complete variable domain, with remaining parts taken from reference TRBV5-1 and TRBJ2-3, reads KAGVTQTPRYLIKTRGQQVTLSCSPISGHRSVSWYQQTPGQGLQFLFEYFSETQRNKGNFPGRFSGRQFSNSRSEMNVSTLELGDSALYLCASSTGTSGSTDTQYFGPGTRLTVL.

As DNA, the CDR3 is TGTGCCAGCAGGAAATCGACAGGGGCGAGGGAGACCCAGTACTTC. As protein: CASRKSTGARETQYF. The chain joins TRBV7-9 to TRBJ2-5, with 8 bases fitting TRBD1. Losses at the gene ends were 6 bases for V and 5 bases for J; bases not matched to a gene: 11. The CDR3 consists of 15 residues. The germline CDR1 and CDR2 sequences are SEHNR and FQNEAQ (reference sequence).

CDR3 nucleotides: TGTGCCAGCAGGGTCCGGGGGCCCGAGCAGTACTTC. It encodes CASRVRGPEQYF. The genes are TRBV9 and TRBJ2-7; D might be TRBD1 or TRBD2, each matching 6 bases. CDR3 size: 12 residues. V was trimmed by 5 bases and J by 6 bases, leaving 12 bases between them. Germline CDR1 SGDLS, CDR2 YYNGEE.

V gene TRBV6-5 combines with J gene TRBJ1-5, with TRBD1 as a possible D gene (6 bases). Germline assignment: CDR1 MNHEY and CDR2 SVGAGI. V lost 6 bases to trimming and J lost 6 bases, with 12 bases between them. This CDR3 is 13 amino acids long. CDR3 nucleotides: TGTGCCAGCAGCCTGAGGGGGGGTCAGCCCCAGCATTTT. This gives the protein CASSLRGGQPQHF.

The chain links TRBV5-4 to TRBJ2-7; 15 bases are shared with TRBD2. J was trimmed by 3 bases and V by 4 bases; bases with no gene match: 8. The germline gives CDR1 SGHNT, CDR2 YYREEE (reference sequence). The CDR3 contains 17 residues. The CDR3 reads CASSEGLAGGSVYEQYF. DNA for the CDR3: TGTGCCAGCAGCGAGGGACTAGCGGGGGGATCGGTCTACGAGCAGTACTTC.

V usage is TRBV28 and J usage is TRBJ2-7, with D unresolved. V lost 10 bases and J 5 bases, leaving 18 bases between the germline ends. The CDR3 runs 13 residues. Germline CDR1 reads MDHEN; CDR2 reads SYDVKM. CDR3 in amino acids: CATLPPAGNEQYF. Here the CDR3 DNA reads TGTGCCACTCTTCCTCCGGCAGGTAACGAGCAGTACTTC.

This clone was counted a few times. Compared with germline, one end of the junction differs, possibly owing to a read error. The chain couples TRBV7-7 to TRBJ2-2; possibly TRBD2 for D (5 bases). The CDR3 spans 14 residues. Germline V gene lookup returns CDR1 SSHAT and CDR2 FNYEAQ (reference sequence). CDR3 DNA: TGTGCTAGCAGCTTAGCGCCAGGAGGCGGGGAGCTGTTTTTT. Translating it yields CASSLAPGGGELFF.

J is TRBJ2-5 and V is TRBV5-6; tentatively, D is TRBD2 (6 bases). In germline, CDR1 is SGHDT, CDR2 YYEEEE. CDR3 size: 16 residues. The V end was cut by 0 bases, the J end by 2 bases, with 14 bases between. The CDR3 sequence is CASSLERVAGQETQYF. In nucleotides, the CDR3 is TGTGCCAGCAGCTTGGAGCGGGTTGCAGGGCAAGAGACCCAGTACTTC.

This clone showed up just once. J is TRBJ2-3 and V is TRBV14; D possibly corresponds to TRBD1 (6 bases). Germline CDR1 SGHDN, CDR2 FVKESK. With 0 bases removed from V and 1 base from J, the gap between germline ends came to 8 bases. The CDR3 has 15 amino acids. The DNA for the CDR3 is TGTGCCAGCAGCCAAGATTGGACAGGCACAGATACGCAGTATTTT. It codes for CASSQDWTGTDTQYF.

V is TRBV19 and J is TRBJ2-5, with 8 positions matching TRBD2. The germline CDR1 and CDR2 sequences are LNHDA and SQIVND (reference sequence). V dropped 4 bases and J dropped 5; count of bases not matched to a gene: 12. This CDR3 comprises 16 residues. The chain's CDR3 is CASSTPAGVLGETQYF. CDR3 DNA: TGTGCCAGTAGTACGCCAGCGGGAGTTTTGGGGGAGACCCAGTACTTC.

The rearrangement uses TRBV7-9 and TRBJ2-1, with 9 bases identical to TRBD1. The CDR3 spans 17 residues. V shed 1 base, J shed 7 bases, and the junction held 11 bases outside the gene matches. CDR1 SEHNR and CDR2 FQNEAQ come from the germline V gene (reference sequence). CDR3 sequence reads: CASSLELVRDRENEQFF. In DNA form, the CDR3 reads TGTGCCAGCAGCTTAGAGCTAGTGCGGGACAGGGAAAATGAGCAGTTCTTC.

This clone was counted once. J is TRBJ1-2 and V is TRBV5-1; D is undetermined. In germline, CDR1 is SGHRS, CDR2 YFSETQ. This CDR3 region has 13 residues. V lost 0 bases to trimming and J lost 8 bases, with 11 bases between them. The DNA of the CDR3 is TGCGCCAGCAGCTTGGCCCAGTCGTGGGGCTACACCTTC. Its translation: CASSLAQSWGYTF.

The chain is built from TRBV6-6 and TRBJ2-3; maybe TRBD1 (5 bases). The CDR3 has 12 residues. Germline V gene data show CDR1 as MNHNY and CDR2 as SVGAGI (reference sequence). Deletions cut 7 bases from V and 10 bases from J, with 15 bases between. The CDR3 spells CASTALQGSQYF. Here the CDR3 DNA reads TGTGCCAGCACCGCCCTCCAGGGATCGCAGTATTTT.

The rearrangement joins TRBV10-3 to TRBJ1-1; 8 bases are a match to TRBD1. Germline CDR1 reads ENHRY; CDR2 reads SYGVKD. CDR3 length equals 17 residues. Losses at the gene ends were 2 bases for V and 0 bases for J; bases not matched to a gene: 8. CDR3 coding DNA: TGTGCCATCAGTGAGGGGGGCAGGGGGCCCCTGAACACTGAAGCTTTCTTT. It encodes CAISEGGRGPLNTEAFF.

The J gene is TRBJ2-7, the V gene TRBV7-2, with 8 bases that match TRBD2. This CDR3 spans 16 amino acids. The germline gives CDR1 SGHTA, CDR2 FQGNSA. J gave up 4 bases and V 1 base, and 9 bases lay outside the gene matches. The CDR3 coding sequence is TGTGCCAGCAGCTTAGGGGTCCCCGGGACTAGTTACGAGCAGTACTTC. Translated: CASSLGVPGTSYEQYF.

For this clone: Other nucleotide sequences from this sample produce the same CDR3. This chain joins TRBV5-1 and TRBJ2-7; tentative D call: TRBD2 (5 bases). CDR3 length: 12 amino acids. Germline assignment: CDR1 SGHRS and CDR2 YFSETQ. The ends were cut back, 4 bases at V and 3 bases at J, with 8 bases in the middle. CDR3 in DNA: TGCGCCAGCAGCGTAGGAGGCTACGAGCAGTACTTC. It encodes CASSVGGYEQYF.

The chain links TRBV9 to TRBJ2-5; D is possibly TRBD1 (5 bases). Trimming cost V 0 bases and J 3 bases, with 12 bases left between them. Germline loops: CDR1 SGDLS, CDR2 YYNGEE. The CDR3 contains 15 residues. The CDR3, as DNA: TGTGCCAGCAGCGTAGGATGGGGCAGGGAAGAGACCCAGTACTTC. It translates to CASSVGWGREETQYF.

The CDR3 DNA is TGTGCCAGCAGCGTGGGGGGGGCACGGCAGCCCCAGCATTTT. It translates to CASSVGGARQPQHF. The rearrangement joins TRBV9 to TRBJ1-5; a weak D match, TRBD1 (6 bases). CDR1 SGDLS and CDR2 YYNGEE come from the germline V gene. CDR3 length equals 14 residues. V shed 2 bases and J shed 7 bases, with 13 bases lying between them.

This chain links TRBV19 with TRBJ2-7, with 8 bases matching TRBD2. Germline V lookup: CDR1 LNHDA, CDR2 SQIVND (reference sequence). This CDR3 contains 16 residues. V was pared by 1 base and J by 2 bases, with 7 bases of the junction left unmatched. The CDR3, as DNA: TGTGCCAGTAGTATAGTGGGGGGACTAGGCGCCTACGAGCAGTACTTC. Its translation is CASSIVGGLGAYEQYF.

The chain joins TRBV19 to TRBJ2-7; 7 nucleotides line up with TRBD1. Germline V gene sequence: CDR1 LNHDA, CDR2 SQIVND (reference sequence). V lost 11 bases and J lost 2; bases outside the gene matches: 6. The CDR3 is made up of 12 amino acids. The CDR3 loop is CASRQGPYEQYF. For the CDR3, the DNA is TGTGCCTCCCGACAGGGCCCCTACGAGCAGTACTTC.

The CDR3: CASSQDNSGRKETQYF. CDR3 nucleotide sequence: TGCGCCAGCAGCCAAGATAATAGCGGGAGGAAAGAGACCCAGTACTTC. This chain links TRBV4-3 with TRBJ2-5, with TRBD2 identical over 10 bases. The CDR3 sequence is 16 residues long. CDR1 LGHNA and CDR2 YSLEER come from the germline V gene. J lost 3 bases, V lost 0 bases, and 4 bases had no gene match.

The V call is TRBV18, the J call TRBJ1-1; D gene ambiguous. This CDR3 contains 16 residues. V dropped 3 bases and J dropped 1 base, with 15 bases sitting between them. The germline CDR1 and CDR2 sequences are KGHSH and LQKENI. The CDR3 DNA is TGTGCCAGCTCACCTCCGTACACCCGTTCGAACACTGAAGCTTTCTTT. This encodes CASSPPYTRSNTEAFF. Full variable domain (rest looked up from reference TRBV18 and TRBJ1-1): NAGVMQNPRHLVRRRGQEARLRCSPMKGHSHVYWYRQLPEEGLKFMVYLQKENIIDESGMPKERFSAEFPKEGPSILRIQQVVRGDSAAYFCASSPPYTRSNTEAFFGQGTRLTVV.

The chain employs TRBV7-9 and TRBJ1-5; D ambiguous. CDR3 length equals 15 residues. V was pared by 3 bases and J by 0 bases, with 9 bases between. Germline lookup yields CDR1 SEHNR and CDR2 FQNEAQ (reference sequence). The CDR3 reads CASSFAAGSNQPQHF. The DNA for the CDR3 is TGTGCCAGCAGCTTCGCCGCGGGTAGCAATCAGCCCCAGCATTTT.

The chain combines TRBV27 with TRBJ2-2; unclear D gene. This CDR3 is 12 amino acids long. Trimming removed 5 bases from V and 7 bases from J, with 8 bases in between. CDR1 is MNHEY, CDR2 SMNVEV, per germline (reference sequence). CDR3 protein: CASSRHGGELFF. CDR3 coding DNA: TGTGCCAGCAGTCGGCACGGCGGGGAGCTGTTTTTT.

The chain couples TRBV10-3 to TRBJ1-2; D gene unclear. Trimming pared 3 bases from V and 4 bases from J, leaving 12 bases between. Germline V gene lookup returns CDR1 ENHRY and CDR2 SYGVKD. This CDR3 has 14 residues. In nucleotides, the CDR3 is TGTGCCATCAGTGACTCGGGGATAAGCTATGGCTACACCTTC. Its protein is CAISDSGISYGYTF.